The sequence of this T cell receptor beta chain was determined in a study of blood T cell repertoires in COVID-19. Study information: Acute-phase and convalescent COVID-19 samples originated in the United States, Italy and Spain. Nucleic acid was either cDNA or gDNA, and it came from T cells, B-cell-depleted T cells, or PBMCs.

As processed by the authors: Reference gene primer amplification gave nucleated cell count estimates. Data came from immunoSEQ multiplex PCR; TCRdb stores just in-frame clones and leaves some out. That table is the source of V, J and clone size, and D and trimming were worked out from the DNA. The repertoire holds tens of thousands of clones, with approximately 80% as singletons. Sequencing was performed on peripheral blood. This TCR came from a man in his 70s with acute or convalescent COVID-19.

The DNA of the CDR3 is TGTGCCAGCAGCCTGCGCGGGGCAGCCCAAGAGACCCAGTACTTC. It codes for CASSLRGAAQETQYF. The V gene is TRBV7-6, the J gene TRBJ2-5, with D perhaps TRBD2 (6 bases). CDR1 SGHVS and CDR2 FNYEAQ come from the germline V gene. This CDR3 has 15 residues. V was pared by 5 bases and J by 1 base, with 14 bases between.